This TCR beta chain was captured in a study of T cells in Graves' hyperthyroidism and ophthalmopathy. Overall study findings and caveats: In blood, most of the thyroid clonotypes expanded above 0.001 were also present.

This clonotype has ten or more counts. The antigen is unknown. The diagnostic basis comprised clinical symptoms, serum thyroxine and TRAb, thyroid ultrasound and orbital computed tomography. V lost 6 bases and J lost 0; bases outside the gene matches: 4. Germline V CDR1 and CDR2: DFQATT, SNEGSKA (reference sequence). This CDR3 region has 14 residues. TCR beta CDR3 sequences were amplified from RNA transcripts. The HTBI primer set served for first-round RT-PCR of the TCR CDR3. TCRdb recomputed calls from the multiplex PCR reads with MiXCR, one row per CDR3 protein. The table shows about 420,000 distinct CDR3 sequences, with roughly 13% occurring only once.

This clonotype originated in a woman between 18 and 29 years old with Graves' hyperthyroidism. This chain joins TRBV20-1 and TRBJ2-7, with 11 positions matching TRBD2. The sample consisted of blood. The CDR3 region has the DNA TGCAGTGCCCTAGCGGGAGGTTACTCCTACGAGCAGTACTTC. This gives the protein CSALAGGYSYEQYF.